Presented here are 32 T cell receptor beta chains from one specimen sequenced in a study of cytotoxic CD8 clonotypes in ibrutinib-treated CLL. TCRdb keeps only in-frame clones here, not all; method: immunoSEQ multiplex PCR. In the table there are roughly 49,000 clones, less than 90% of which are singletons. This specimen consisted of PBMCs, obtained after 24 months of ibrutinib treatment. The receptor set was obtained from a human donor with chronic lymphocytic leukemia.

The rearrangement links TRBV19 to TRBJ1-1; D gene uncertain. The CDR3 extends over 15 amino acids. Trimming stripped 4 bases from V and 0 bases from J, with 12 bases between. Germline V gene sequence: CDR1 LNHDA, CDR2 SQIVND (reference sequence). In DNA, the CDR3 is TGTGCCAGTAGTACTCAAAGGGTAATGAACACTGAAGCTTTCTTT. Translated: CASSTQRVMNTEAFF.

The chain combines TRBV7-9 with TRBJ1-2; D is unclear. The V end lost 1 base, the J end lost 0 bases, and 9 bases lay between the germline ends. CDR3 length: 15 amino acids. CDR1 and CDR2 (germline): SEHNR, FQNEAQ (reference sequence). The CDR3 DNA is TGTGCCAGCAGCTTAGTTCCGGGTTCTAACTATGGCTACACCTTC. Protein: CASSLVPGSNYGYTF. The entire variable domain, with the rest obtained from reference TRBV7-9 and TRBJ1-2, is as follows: DTGVSQNPRHKITKRGQNVTFRCDPISEHNRLYWYRQTLGQGPEFLTYFQNEAQLEKSRLLSDRFSAERPKGSFSTLEIQRTEQGDSAMYLCASSLVPGSNYGYTFGSGTRLTVV.

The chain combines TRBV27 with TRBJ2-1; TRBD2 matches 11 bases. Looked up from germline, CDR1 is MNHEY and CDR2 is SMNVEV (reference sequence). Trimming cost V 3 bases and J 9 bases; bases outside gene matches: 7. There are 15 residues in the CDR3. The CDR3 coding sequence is TGTGCCAGCAGTTTCGGTAGCGGGAGGGGGTCTGAGCAGTTCTTC. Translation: CASSFGSGRGSEQFF.

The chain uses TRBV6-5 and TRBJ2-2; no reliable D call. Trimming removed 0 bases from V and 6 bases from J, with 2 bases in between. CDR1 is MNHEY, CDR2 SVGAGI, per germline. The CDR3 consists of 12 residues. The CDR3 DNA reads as TGTGCCAGCAGTTACTCGCCCGGGGAGCTGTTTTTT. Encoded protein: CASSYSPGELFF.

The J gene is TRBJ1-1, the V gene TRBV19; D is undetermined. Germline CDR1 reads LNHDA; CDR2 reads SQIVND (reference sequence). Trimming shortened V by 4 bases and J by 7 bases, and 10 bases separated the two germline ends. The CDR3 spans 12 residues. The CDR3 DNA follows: TGTGCCAGTAGTACCGCGCAGAATGAAGCTTTCTTT. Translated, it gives CASSTAQNEAFF.

CDR3 protein: CASSYGLTATYEQYF. CDR3 sequence (DNA): TGTGCCAGCAGTTACGGGTTGACAGCCACCTACGAGCAGTACTTC. The chain links TRBV6-6 to TRBJ2-7, with D possibly TRBD1 on 5 matching bases. The V end was cut by 2 bases, the J end by 2 bases, with 13 bases between. Germline V gene data show CDR1 as MNHNY and CDR2 as SVGAGI (reference sequence). The CDR3 consists of 15 residues.

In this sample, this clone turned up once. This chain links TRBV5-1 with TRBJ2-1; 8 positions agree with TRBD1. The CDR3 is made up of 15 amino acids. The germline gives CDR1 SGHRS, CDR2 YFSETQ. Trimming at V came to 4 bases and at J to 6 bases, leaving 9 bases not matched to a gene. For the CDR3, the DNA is TGCGCCAGCAGCGACCAACAGGGGGGATTCAATGAGCAGTTCTTC. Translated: CASSDQQGGFNEQFF.

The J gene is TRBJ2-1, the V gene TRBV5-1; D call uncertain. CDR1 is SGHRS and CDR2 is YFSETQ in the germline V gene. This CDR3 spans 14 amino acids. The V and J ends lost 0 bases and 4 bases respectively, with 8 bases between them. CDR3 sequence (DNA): TGCGCCAGCAGCTTGGAAGATGCTTACAATGAGCAGTTCTTC. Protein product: CASSLEDAYNEQFF.

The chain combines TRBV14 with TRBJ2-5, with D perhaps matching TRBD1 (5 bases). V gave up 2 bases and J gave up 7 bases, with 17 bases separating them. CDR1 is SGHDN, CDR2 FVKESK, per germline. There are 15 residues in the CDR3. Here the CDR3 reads CASSQQEAARVTQYF. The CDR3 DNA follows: TGTGCCAGCAGCCAACAGGAAGCAGCCAGGGTGACCCAGTACTTC. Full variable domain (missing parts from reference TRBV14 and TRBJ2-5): EAGVTQFPSHSVIEKGQTVTLRCDPISGHDNLYWYRRVMGKEIKFLLHFVKESKQDESGMPNNRFLAERTGGTYSTLKVQPAELEDSGVYFCASSQQEAARVTQYFGPGTRLLVL.

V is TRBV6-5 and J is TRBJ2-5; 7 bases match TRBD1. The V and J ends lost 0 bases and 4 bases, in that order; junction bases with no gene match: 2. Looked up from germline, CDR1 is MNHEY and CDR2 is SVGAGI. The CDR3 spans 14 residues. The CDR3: CASSYSTGRETQYF. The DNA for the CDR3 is TGTGCCAGCAGTTACTCGACAGGGCGAGAGACCCAGTACTTC.

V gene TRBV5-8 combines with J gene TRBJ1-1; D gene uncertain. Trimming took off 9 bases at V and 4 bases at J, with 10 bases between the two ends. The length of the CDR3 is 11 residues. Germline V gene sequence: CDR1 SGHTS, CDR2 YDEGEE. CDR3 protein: CAIGVLTEAFF. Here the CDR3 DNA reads TGTGCCATCGGCGTGCTCACTGAAGCTTTCTTT.

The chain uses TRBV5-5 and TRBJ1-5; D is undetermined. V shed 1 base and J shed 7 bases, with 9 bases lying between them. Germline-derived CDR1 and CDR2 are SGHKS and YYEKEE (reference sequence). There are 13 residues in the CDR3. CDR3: CASSLSPYQPQHF. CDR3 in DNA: TGTGCCAGCAGCTTGTCCCCTTACCAGCCCCAGCATTTT.

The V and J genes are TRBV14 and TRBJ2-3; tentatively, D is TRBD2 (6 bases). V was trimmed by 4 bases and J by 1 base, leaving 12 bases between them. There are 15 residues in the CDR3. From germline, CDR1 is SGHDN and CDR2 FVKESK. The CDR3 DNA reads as TGTGCCAGCAGCCTAATGTCGGGGGGCACAGATACGCAGTATTTT. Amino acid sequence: CASSLMSGGTDTQYF.

CDR3 in DNA: TGTGCCAGCAGCTCTAGCACGGCAGATACGCAGTATTTT. Residues: CASSSSTADTQYF. V gene TRBV7-2 combines with J gene TRBJ2-3, with D perhaps TRBD2 (5 bases). The CDR3 consists of 13 residues. Germline CDR1 and CDR2: SGHTA and FQGNSA. With 4 bases removed from V and 4 bases from J, the gap between germline ends came to 9 bases.

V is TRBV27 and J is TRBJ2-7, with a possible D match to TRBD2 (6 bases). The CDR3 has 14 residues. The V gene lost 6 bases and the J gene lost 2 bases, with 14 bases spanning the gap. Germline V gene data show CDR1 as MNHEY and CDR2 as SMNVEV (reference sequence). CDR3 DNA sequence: TGTGCCAGCAGCCGGGGGACTTCTCCCTACGAGCAGTACTTC. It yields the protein CASSRGTSPYEQYF.

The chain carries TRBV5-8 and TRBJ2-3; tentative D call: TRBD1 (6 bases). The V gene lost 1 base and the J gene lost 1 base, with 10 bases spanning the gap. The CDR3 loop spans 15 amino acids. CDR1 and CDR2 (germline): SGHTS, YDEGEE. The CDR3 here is CASSLQGTGTDTQYF. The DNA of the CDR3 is TGTGCCAGCAGCTTGCAGGGGACCGGCACAGATACGCAGTATTTT.

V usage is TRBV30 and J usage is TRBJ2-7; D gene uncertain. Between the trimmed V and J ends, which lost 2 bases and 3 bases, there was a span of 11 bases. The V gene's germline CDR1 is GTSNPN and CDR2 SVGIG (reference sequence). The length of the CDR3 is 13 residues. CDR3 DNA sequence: TGTGCCTGGAGTTTAGACCAATACTACGAGCAGTACTTC. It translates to CAWSLDQYYEQYF.

DNA for the CDR3: TGTGCCTGGAGATTCCAGCGGGGGGCCTACGAGCAGTACTTC. Its translation: CAWRFQRGAYEQYF. The V call is TRBV30, the J call TRBJ2-7; 9 bases agree with TRBD2. Losses at the gene ends were 3 bases for V and 2 bases for J; bases not matched to a gene: 5. Germline CDR1 and CDR2: GTSNPN and SVGIG (reference sequence). There are 14 residues in the CDR3.

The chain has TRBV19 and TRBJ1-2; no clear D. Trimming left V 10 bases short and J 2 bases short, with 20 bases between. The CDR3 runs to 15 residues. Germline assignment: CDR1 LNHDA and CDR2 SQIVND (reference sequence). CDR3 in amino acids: CATLDPISANYGYTF. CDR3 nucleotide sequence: TGTGCCACCCTCGATCCAATTTCAGCAAACTATGGCTACACCTTC.

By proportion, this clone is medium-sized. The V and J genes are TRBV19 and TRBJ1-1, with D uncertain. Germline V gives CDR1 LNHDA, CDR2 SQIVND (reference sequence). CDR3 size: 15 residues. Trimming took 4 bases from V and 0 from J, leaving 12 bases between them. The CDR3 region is CASSNPVGVNTEAFF. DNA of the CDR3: TGTGCCAGTAGTAACCCAGTTGGAGTGAACACTGAAGCTTTCTTT.

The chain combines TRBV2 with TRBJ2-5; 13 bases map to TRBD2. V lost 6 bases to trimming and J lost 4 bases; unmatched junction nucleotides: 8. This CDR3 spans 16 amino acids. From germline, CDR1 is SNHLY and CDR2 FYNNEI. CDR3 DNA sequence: TGTGCCAGCAGCGGAGGACTAGCGGGGGCGGGAGAGACCCAGTACTTC. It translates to CASSGGLAGAGETQYF.

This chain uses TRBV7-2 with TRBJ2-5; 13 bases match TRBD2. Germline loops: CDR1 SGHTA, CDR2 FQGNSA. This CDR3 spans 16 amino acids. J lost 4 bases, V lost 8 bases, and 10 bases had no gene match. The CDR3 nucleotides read TGTGCCAGCTCTACCGGGACTAGCGGGAACGGAGAGACCCAGTACTTC. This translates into CASSTGTSGNGETQYF.

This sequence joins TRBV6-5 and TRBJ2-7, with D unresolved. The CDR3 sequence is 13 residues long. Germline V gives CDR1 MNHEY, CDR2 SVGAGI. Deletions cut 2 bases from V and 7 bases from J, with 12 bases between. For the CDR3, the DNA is TGTGCCAGCAGTTACGTTTCAGTTGGGGAGCAGTACTTC. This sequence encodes CASSYVSVGEQYF.

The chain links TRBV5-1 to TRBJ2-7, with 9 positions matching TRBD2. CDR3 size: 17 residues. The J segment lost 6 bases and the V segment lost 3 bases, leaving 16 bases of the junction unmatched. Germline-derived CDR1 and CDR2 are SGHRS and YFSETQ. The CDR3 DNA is TGCGCCAGCAGCTCAGGTCCTTTGGCGGGAGGGCCGCGCGAGCAGTACTTC. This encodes CASSSGPLAGGPREQYF.

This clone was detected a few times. CDR3: CASSPTDRNNQPQHF. The CDR3 DNA is TGTGCCAGCTCACCAACCGACAGAAACAATCAGCCCCAGCATTTT. The V and J genes are TRBV18 and TRBJ1-5; D possibly corresponds to TRBD1 (5 bases). Between the trimmed V and J ends, which lost 2 bases and 3 bases, there was a span of 11 bases. This CDR3 is 15 amino acids long. In germline, CDR1 is KGHSH, CDR2 LQKENI.

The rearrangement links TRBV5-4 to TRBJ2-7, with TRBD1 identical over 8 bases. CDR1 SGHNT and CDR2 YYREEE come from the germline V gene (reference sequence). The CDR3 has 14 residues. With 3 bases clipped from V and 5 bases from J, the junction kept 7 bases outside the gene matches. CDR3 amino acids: CASSSWTGLHEQYF. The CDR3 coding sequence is TGTGCCAGCAGCTCGTGGACAGGGTTACACGAGCAGTACTTC.

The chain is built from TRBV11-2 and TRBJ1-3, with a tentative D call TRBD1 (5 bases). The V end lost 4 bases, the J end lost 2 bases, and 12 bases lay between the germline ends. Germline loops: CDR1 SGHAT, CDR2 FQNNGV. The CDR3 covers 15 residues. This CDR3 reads CASSWTRGAGNTIYF. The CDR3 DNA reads TGTGCCAGCAGCTGGACTAGGGGAGCTGGAAACACCATATATTTT. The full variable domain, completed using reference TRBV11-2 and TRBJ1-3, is EAGVAQSPRYKIIEKRQSVAFWCNPISGHATLYWYQQILGQGPKLLIQFQNNGVVDDSQLPKDRFSAERLKGVDSTLKIQPAKLEDSAVYLCASSWTRGAGNTIYFGEGSWLTVV.

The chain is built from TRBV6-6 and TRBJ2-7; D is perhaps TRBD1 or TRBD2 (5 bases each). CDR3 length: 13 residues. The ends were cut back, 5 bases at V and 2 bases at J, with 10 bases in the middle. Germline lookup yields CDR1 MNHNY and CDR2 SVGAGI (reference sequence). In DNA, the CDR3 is TGTGCCAGCAGTACGGGACCCGCCTACGAGCAGTACTTC. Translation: CASSTGPAYEQYF.

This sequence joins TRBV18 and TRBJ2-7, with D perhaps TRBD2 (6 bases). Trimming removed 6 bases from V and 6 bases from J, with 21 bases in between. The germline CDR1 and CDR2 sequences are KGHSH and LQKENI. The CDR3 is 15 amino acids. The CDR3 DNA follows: TGTGCCAGCTCCCACCGGGAGCTGGAGTTGAGCGAGCAGTACTTC. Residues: CASSHRELELSEQYF.

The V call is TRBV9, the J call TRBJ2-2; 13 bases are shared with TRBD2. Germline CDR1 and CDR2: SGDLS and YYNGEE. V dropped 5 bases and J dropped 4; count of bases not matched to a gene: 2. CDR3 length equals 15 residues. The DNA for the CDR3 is TGTGCCAGCAGGGGACTAGCGGGACTCACCGGGGAGCTGTTTTTT. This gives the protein CASRGLAGLTGELFF.

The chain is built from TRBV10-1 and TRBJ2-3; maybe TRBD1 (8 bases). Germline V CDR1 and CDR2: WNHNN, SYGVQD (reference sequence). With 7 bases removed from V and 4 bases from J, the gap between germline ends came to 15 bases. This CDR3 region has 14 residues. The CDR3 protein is CASIRQGRADTQYF. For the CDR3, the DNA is TGCGCCAGCATCCGACAGGGGAGGGCAGATACGCAGTATTTT.

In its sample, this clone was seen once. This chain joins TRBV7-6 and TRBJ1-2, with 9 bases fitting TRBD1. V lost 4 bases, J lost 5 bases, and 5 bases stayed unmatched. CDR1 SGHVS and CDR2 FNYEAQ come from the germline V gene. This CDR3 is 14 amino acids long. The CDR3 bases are TGTGCCAGCAGCTCCGGACAGGGGATTTATGGCTACACCTTC. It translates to CASSSGQGIYGYTF. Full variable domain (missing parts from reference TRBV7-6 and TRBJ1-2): GAGVSQSPRYKVTKRGQDVALRCDPISGHVSLYWYRQALGQGPEFLTYFNYEAQQDKSGLPNDRFSAERPEGSISTLTIQRTEQRDSAMYRCASSSGQGIYGYTFGSGTRLTVV.